This T cell receptor beta chain was observed in a study of control samples from healthy donors and cancer patients. Produced via immunoSEQ multiplex PCR; TCRdb's table is partial and in-frame only. Of some 140,000 clones listed, about 94% are singletons. This clonotype was sampled from a man aged 35 to 55 in good health. Input material: blood.

The CDR3: CASSYSSLVGYGYTF. CDR3 coding DNA: TGTGCCAGCAGTTACTCGAGTCTAGTAGGCTATGGCTACACCTTC. J is TRBJ1-2 and V is TRBV6-5; D unclear. Germline V lookup: CDR1 MNHEY, CDR2 SVGAGI. The germline V and J ends were trimmed by 0 bases and 4 bases, with 12 bases remaining between them. CDR3 size: 15 residues.